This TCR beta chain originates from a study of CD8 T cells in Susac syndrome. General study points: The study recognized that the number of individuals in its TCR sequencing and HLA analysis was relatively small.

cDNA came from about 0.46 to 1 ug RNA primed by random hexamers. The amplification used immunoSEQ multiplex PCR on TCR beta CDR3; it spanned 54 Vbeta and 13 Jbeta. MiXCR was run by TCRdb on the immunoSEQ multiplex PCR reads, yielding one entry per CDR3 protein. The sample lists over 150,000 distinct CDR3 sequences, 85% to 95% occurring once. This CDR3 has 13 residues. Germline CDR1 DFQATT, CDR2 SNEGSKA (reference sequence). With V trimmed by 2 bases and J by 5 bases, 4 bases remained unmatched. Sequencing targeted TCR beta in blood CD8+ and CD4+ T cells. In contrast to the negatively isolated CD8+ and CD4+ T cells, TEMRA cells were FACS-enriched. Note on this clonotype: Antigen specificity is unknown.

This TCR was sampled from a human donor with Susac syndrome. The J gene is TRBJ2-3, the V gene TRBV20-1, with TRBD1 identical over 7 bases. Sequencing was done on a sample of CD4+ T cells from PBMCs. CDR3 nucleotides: TGCAGTGCTAGAACAGGGGTTGGAGATACGCAGTATTTT. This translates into CSARTGVGDTQYF.